This T cell receptor (beta chain) was found in a study of T cell repertoires in aging, cancer and after chemotherapy. Study summary: Pre- and post-chemotherapy samples were paired from chronic lymphocytic leukemia patients treated with fludarabine- or bendamustine-based regimens.

TRB rearrangements spanning V, D and J were amplified using mixed TRB-A/B primers. Each CDR3 protein is one row after TCRdb ran MiXCR on the multiplex PCR reads. The data hold several thousand distinct CDR3 sequences, with about 20% observed a single time. The study, taken as a whole, reports: The repertoire data cannot show anything about immunological memory following chemotherapy. Age-matched healthy donors had significantly more diverse, less clonal blood TCR repertoires than untreated cancer patients. In cancer patients, declining TCR diversity with age involved lost richness and lost evenness.

The germline CDR1 and CDR2 sequences are SGHDT and YYEEEE. Trimming removed 4 bases at V and 0 bases at J, with 11 bases between. The CDR3 loop spans 15 amino acids. Peripheral blood genomic DNA, not sorted cells or RNA, was the template. By share, this clonotype ranks as medium-sized (0.01 to 0.1%). Its target is not known. The chain combines TRBV5-6 with TRBJ1-3; D gene uncertain. The TCR comes from a human donor with a blood cancer. Sequencing was carried out using blood. The CDR3 DNA follows: TGTGCCAGCAGCCCCCGGGCTCTCTCTGGAAACACCATATATTTT. This codes for CASSPRALSGNTIYF.